The TCR beta chain described here comes from a study of T cells in narcolepsy. Study context: Patients with NT1 or NT2 and healthy control donors were enrolled.

Findings and caveats of the study: Healthy controls reportedly lacked the autoreactive clonotypes serially found in patients' blood. Some memory CD4+ repertoires had no autoreactive clone sequences.

On this clone: The target antigen is unknown.

TCRdb's copy holds only in-frame clones and misses some; the assay was immunoSEQ multiplex PCR. The sample carries 12,000 or so clones, around 94% recorded once. With 0 bases removed from V and 5 bases from J, the gap between germline ends came to 1 base. Germline CDR1 is MNHEY and CDR2 is SMNVEV (reference sequence). CDR3 length: 11 residues. Sequenced material: CD45RA- memory CD4+ T cells from PBMCs. The clonotype originates from a human donor with narcolepsy. This rearrangement joins TRBV27 to TRBJ2-5, with unresolved D. This CDR3 is CASSLSETQYF. Here the CDR3 DNA reads TGTGCCAGCAGTTTATCGGAGACCCAGTACTTC.